This is a list of T cell receptor beta chains from one sample in a study of T cells after yellow fever vaccination. TCRdb ran MiXCR on the 5' RACE reads and lists one entry per CDR3 protein. Among tens of thousands of distinct CDR3 sequences listed, 5% to 6.5% were seen once. The sample in question was PBMCs, either bulk or a sorted T-cell subset (CD4+, CD8+, memory, or dextramer-sorted; not recorded which), obtained on the day of the yellow fever booster vaccination. These receptors were obtained from a man between 18 and 29 years old who received the YFV17D yellow fever vaccine. Each CDR3 is given with its conserved first and last residue. The D gene is left open where the match is weak. Rows give clone size only sometimes, using once, few, many, or a class for an expanded clone.

CAISESTSGGPLQETQYF TGTGCCATCAGTGAGTCGACTAGCGGGGGACCTCTTCAAGAGACCCAGTACTTC NA TRBJ2-5 TRBD2 TRBV10-3
CASSHNGLDPQETQYF TGTGCCAGCAGCCATAATGGACTAGACCCCCAAGAGACCCAGTACTTC many TRBJ2-5 TRBD2 TRBV9
CSATNPAGATYNEQFF TGCAGTGCTACCAACCCCGCGGGGGCGACCTACAATGAGCAGTTCTTC many TRBJ2-1 NA TRBV20-1
CASSQDPGRDQYF TGCGCCAGCAGCCAAGATCCGGGTAGGGATCAGTACTTC many TRBJ2-4 NA TRBV4-3
CASSLELAVQETQYF TGTGCCAGCAGCTTAGAACTAGCGGTCCAAGAGACCCAGTACTTC many TRBJ2-5 TRBD2 TRBV7-2
CASSPGETGELFF TGTGCCAGCAGTCCAGGGGAGACCGGGGAGCTGTTTTTT NA TRBJ2-2 NA TRBV12-3/TRBV12-4
CSRRAGGSPQETQYF TGCAGTCGTAGAGCGGGGGGCTCGCCCCAAGAGACCCAGTACTTC many TRBJ2-5 TRBD2 TRBV20-1
CSVEWGTPNYGYTF TGCAGCGTTGAATGGGGTACACCTAACTATGGCTACACCTTC many TRBJ1-2 NA TRBV29-1
CASIRRLGGSYNEQFF TGTGCCAGTATTCGACGCCTAGGGGGTTCGTACAATGAGCAGTTCTTC NA TRBJ2-1 NA TRBV19
CASSVGGDTGELFF TGTGCCAGCAGCGTAGGGGGGGACACCGGGGAGCTGTTTTTT few TRBJ2-2 NA TRBV9
CASSLRLAGGPQNNEQFF TGTGCCAGCAGCTTGCGACTAGCGGGGGGGCCTCAGAACAATGAGCAGTTCTTC few TRBJ2-1 TRBD2 TRBV14
CASSQEGDRGIGEQFF TGCGCCAGCAGCCAAGAGGGCGACAGGGGGATAGGTGAGCAGTTCTTC many TRBJ2-1 TRBD1 TRBV4-3
CASSLTGPPNSPLHF TGTGCCAGCAGTTTGACAGGACCTCCGAATTCACCCCTCCACTTT NA TRBJ1-6 NA TRBV12-3/TRBV12-4
CASSYSRAGESYF TGTGCCAGCAGTTACTCGAGGGCAGGGGAGAGTTACTTC many TRBJ2-4 NA TRBV6-2/TRBV6-3
CASSRQGGSYNEQFF TGTGCCAGCAGTCGACAGGGTGGATCCTACAATGAGCAGTTCTTC many TRBJ2-1 TRBD1 TRBV7-9
CASSTRGGLDEQFF TGTGCCAGCAGCACCCGAGGGGGCCTAGACGAGCAGTTCTTC many TRBJ2-1 TRBD1 TRBV11-3
CASNGQGGFTDTQYF TGCGCCAGCAACGGACAGGGGGGATTCACAGATACGCAGTATTTT few TRBJ2-3 TRBD1 TRBV5-1
CSARGDSGAYEQYF TGCAGTGCTAGAGGGGATAGCGGAGCATACGAGCAGTACTTC many TRBJ2-7 NA TRBV20-1
CSAIRGRFLETQYF TGCAGTGCCATCAGGGGGCGATTTTTAGAGACCCAGTACTTC many TRBJ2-5 TRBD1 TRBV20-1
CATHIWGTRTEAFF TGTGCCACCCATATCTGGGGGACGCGCACTGAAGCTTTCTTT NA TRBJ1-1 NA TRBV19
CASSLGQGSAFF TGTGCCAGCAGTTTGGGGCAGGGCTCGGCTTTCTTT many TRBJ1-1 NA TRBV12-3/TRBV12-4
CASSPGGGPEAFF TGTGCCAGCAGTCCTGGCGGGGGGCCTGAAGCTTTCTTT few TRBJ1-1 NA TRBV14
CASSQRSGQFNYGYTF TGCGCCAGCAGCCAACGTTCCGGACAGTTTAACTATGGCTACACCTTC many TRBJ1-2 NA TRBV4-1
CASSGVLGGEQYF TGCGCCAGCAGCGGAGTTTTAGGGGGCGAGCAGTACTTC NA TRBJ2-7 NA TRBV5-1
CASSQGLGLAGGETDTQYF TGTGCCAGCAGCCAAGGTCTGGGACTAGCGGGGGGAGAAACAGATACGCAGTATTTT NA TRBJ2-3 TRBD2 TRBV4-2
CASSLAAGGLSTDTQYF TGTGCCAGCAGCTTGGCGGCGGGGGGCCTGAGCACAGATACGCAGTATTTT many TRBJ2-3 TRBD2 TRBV7-3
CASSTHRGGRGYSGNTIYF TGTGCCAGCAGCACACACCGCGGCGGCAGGGGGTACTCTGGAAACACCATATATTTT NA TRBJ1-3 NA TRBV21-1
CSARPDRDSGNTIYF TGCAGTGCTAGACCGGACAGGGACTCTGGAAACACCATATATTTT few TRBJ1-3 TRBD1 TRBV20-1
CATSPEEVNYGYTF TGTGCCACCAGCCCAGAGGAGGTGAACTATGGCTACACCTTC few TRBJ1-2 NA TRBV15
CAIAPVGGETYNEQFF TGTGCCATAGCACCCGTAGGGGGGGAAACCTACAATGAGCAGTTCTTC many TRBJ2-1 NA TRBV10-3
CATKEYPDGYTF TGTGCCACTAAGGAGTACCCCGATGGCTACACCTTC NA TRBJ1-2 NA TRBV19
CASGSGTNYGYTF TGTGCTAGTGGCTCAGGGACTAACTATGGCTACACCTTC NA TRBJ1-2 NA TRBV12-5
CASSLGPDRELFF TGTGCCAGCAGTCTAGGGCCGGACCGGGAGCTGTTTTTT many TRBJ2-2 NA TRBV11-3
CASSLRARSYNEQFF TGTGCCAGCAGTTTACGGGCCCGCTCCTACAATGAGCAGTTCTTC many TRBJ2-1 NA TRBV27
CASSFGHRRGNEKLFF TGTGCCAGCAGTTTCGGCCACCGACGGGGTAATGAAAAACTGTTTTTT few TRBJ1-4 NA TRBV12-3/TRBV12-4
CASSSLADRSYEQYF TGTGCCAGCAGTTCCCTGGCGGACCGCTCCTACGAGCAGTACTTC many TRBJ2-7 NA TRBV27
CASSEGLVREQYF TGTGCCAGCAGTGAGGGACTAGTGAGGGAGCAGTACTTC many TRBJ2-7 TRBD2 TRBV9
CASTPGRGGYGYTF TGTGCCAGTACCCCTGGCCGCGGGGGCTATGGCTACACCTTC NA TRBJ1-2 NA TRBV19
CASSSRDGDSYEQYF TGCGCCAGCAGCTCAAGGGACGGTGACTCCTACGAGCAGTACTTC NA TRBJ2-7 NA TRBV4-1
CASSPPASYEQYF TGTGCCAGCTCACCACCCGCCAGCTACGAGCAGTACTTC many TRBJ2-7 NA TRBV18